The source of this T cell receptor beta chain is a study of T cells in Graves' hyperthyroidism and ophthalmopathy. This CDR3 spans 16 amino acids. V gave up 5 bases and J gave up 3 bases, with 17 bases separating them. Participants, patients aged 18 to 65, had newly diagnosed hyperthyroidism with a duration under 2 months. Using around 10 ml of fresh peripheral blood, PBMCs were prepared. This clonotype was seen at least ten times. Authors of the study amplified TCR beta CDR3 regions from RNA transcripts. When the TCR CDR3 underwent first-round RT-PCR, the HTBI primer set was used. TCRdb re-called the multiplex PCR reads through MiXCR, storing one row per CDR3 protein. This table has some 760,000 distinct CDR3 sequences, 11% to 15% appearing once.

The clonotype was recovered from a woman younger than 30 with Graves' hyperthyroidism. Source material: blood. The V call is TRBV12-3 or TRBV12-4, the J call TRBJ2-1, with TRBD2 as a possible D gene (7 bases). DNA for the CDR3: TGTGCCAGCAGTCCCTTCAGGGGAGGGAACTACAATGAGCAGTTCTTC. Protein sequence: CASSPFRGGNYNEQFF.